This is a list of T cell receptor beta chains from one sample in a study of T cells in Graves' hyperthyroidism and ophthalmopathy. Each CDR3 protein is one row after TCRdb ran MiXCR on the multiplex PCR reads. The table includes a few hundred thousand distinct CDR3 sequences, approximately 16% detected once. Specimen: blood. These receptors all come from a woman between 35 and 50 years old with Graves' ophthalmopathy. CDR3s include the opening cysteine and the closing phenylalanine or tryptophan. The D gene is left open where the match is weak. Where a row states a size, it is once, few, many or the class of an expanded clone; other rows omit it.

v_call	clone_size	d_call	j_call	cdr3_nt	cdr3_aa
TRBV5-1	NA	NA	TRBJ1-1	TGCGCCAGCAGCCTGACTTCGGGAGGGCCAAGCGAAGCTTTCTTT	CASSLTSGGPSEAFF
TRBV5-1	NA	NA	TRBJ2-1	TGCGCCAGCAGCTTGGGACACGGCGGCTACAATGAGCAGTTCTTC	CASSLGHGGYNEQFF
TRBV6-1	NA	NA	TRBJ1-3	TGTGCCAGCAGGGCGGGGGGATTCGGAAACACCATATATTTT	CASRAGGFGNTIYF
TRBV18	few	NA	TRBJ2-6	TGTGCCAGCCAACTGAGCACAGGGAGGTTCTCTGGGGCCAACGTCCTGACTTTC	CASQLSTGRFSGANVLTF
TRBV5-1	NA	TRBD1	TRBJ2-2	TGCGCCACCAGGGGGACGGCGAACACCGGGGAGCTGTTTTTT	CATRGTANTGELFF
TRBV5-1	NA	NA	TRBJ2-7	TGCGCCAGCAGCTTGTCAGGGAGTCCCTACGAGCAGTACTTC	CASSLSGSPYEQYF
TRBV6-1	NA	NA	TRBJ1-1	TGTGCCAGCAGTTTCGCCCGAGAGGGAGACACTGAAGCTTTCTTT	CASSFAREGDTEAFF
TRBV20-1	many	NA	TRBJ2-7	TGCAGTGCTAGAGATTGGGCAGGATTCGACTACGAGCAGTACTTC	CSARDWAGFDYEQYF
TRBV10-3	NA	NA	TRBJ2-7	TGTGCCACCCTACAAGGGGCGCCGGGGGAGCAGTACTTC	CATLQGAPGEQYF
TRBV27	few	NA	TRBJ1-6	TGTGCCAGCCGATTCCCTAATTCACCCCTCCACTTT	CASRFPNSPLHF
TRBV3-1	few	NA	TRBJ1-3	TGTGCCAGCAGCCAAGATTTCTTATCTGGAAACACCATATATTTT	CASSQDFLSGNTIYF
TRBV7-6	few	NA	TRBJ2-2	TGTGCCAGCAGCTTTTTTGGGTCCGGGGAGCTGTTTTTT	CASSFFGSGELFF
TRBV28	many	TRBD1	TRBJ1-2	TGTGCCAGCACGCCCGGGACAGACTATGGCTACACCTTC	CASTPGTDYGYTF
TRBV29-1	many	NA	TRBJ2-6	TGCAGCGTTGAGGACGCCGATAGCTCTGGGGCCAACGTCCTGACTTTC	CSVEDADSSGANVLTF
TRBV27	many	TRBD1	TRBJ1-1	TGTGCCAGCAGAATGACAGGGGGCACTGAAGCTTTCTTT	CASRMTGGTEAFF
TRBV27	NA	TRBD2	TRBJ2-7	TGTGCCAGCAGTATTAGCGGGAGGGCCGTCAACTACGAGCAGTACTTC	CASSISGRAVNYEQYF
TRBV30	many	NA	TRBJ2-5	TGTGCCTGGAGTGTGACGGACGGAGGGACCCAGTACTTC	CAWSVTDGGTQYF
TRBV20-1	few	TRBD2	TRBJ2-3	TGCAGTGCTAGTACACTAGCGGGAGGGCCCTGGCGGGGCACAGATACGCAGTATTTT	CSASTLAGGPWRGTDTQYF
TRBV7-2	NA	NA	TRBJ1-1	TGTGCCAGCAGCTATGCATCACAGGGAGCTGAAGCTTTCTTT	CASSYASQGAEAFF
TRBV7-2	many	NA	TRBJ2-1	TGTGCCAGCAGCCTAACCCATGGACAAAGGTCCGGCAATGAGCAGTTCTTC	CASSLTHGQRSGNEQFF
TRBV5-1	many	NA	TRBJ2-3	TGCGCCAGCAGCCCCGGAGGGGATAGCGATACGCAGTATTTT	CASSPGGDSDTQYF
TRBV19	NA	NA	TRBJ2-1	TGTGCCAGTAGTATAGATCTAGGGGGACCTAGCGGCCCTTACAATGAGCAGTTCTTC	CASSIDLGGPSGPYNEQFF
TRBV20-1	NA	NA	TRBJ1-5	TGCAGTGCTAGAGATCTCTACCACGGAAGTAGTTTCAATCAGCCCCAGCATTTT	CSARDLYHGSSFNQPQHF
TRBV2	many	NA	TRBJ2-7	TGTGCCAGCACTCTGGACCAGTCAGGGCGGCGGTACGAGCAGTACTTC	CASTLDQSGRRYEQYF
TRBV2	NA	TRBD1	TRBJ2-5	TGTGCCAGCAGTGATCTCAGGACAGGGGGCAGAGAGACCCAGTACTTC	CASSDLRTGGRETQYF
TRBV19	NA	NA	TRBJ1-1	TGTGCCAGTTATTCTCAGGGTTCCGCGAACACTGAAGCTTTCTTT	CASYSQGSANTEAFF
TRBV6-5	NA	NA	TRBJ1-3	TGTGCCAGCAGTTACTCCTCCCAATATGTCCCTGGAAACACCATATATTTT	CASSYSSQYVPGNTIYF
TRBV2	many	NA	TRBJ2-3	TGTGCCAGCAGTGATTCTTGGGGTACAGATACGCAGTATTTT	CASSDSWGTDTQYF
TRBV5-1	NA	TRBD2	TRBJ2-2	TGCGCCAGCAGCTTAACTAGCGAGCCCACCGGGGAGCTGTTTTTT	CASSLTSEPTGELFF
TRBV7-2	many	NA	TRBJ2-7	TGTGCCAGCAGCACTTGGGAACCCTACGAGCAGTACTTC	CASSTWEPYEQYF
TRBV3-1	many	NA	TRBJ2-1	TGTGCCAGCAGCTTACGGGGGAGCTCCTACAATGAGCAGTTCTTC	CASSLRGSSYNEQFF
TRBV20-1	NA	TRBD1	TRBJ1-5	TGCAGTGCTAGAGGTTACAGGGGGCCGGATCAGCCCCAGCATTTT	CSARGYRGPDQPQHF
TRBV15	few	NA	TRBJ1-3	TGTGCCACCAGCAGAGCGACAGTTGACACCATATATTTT	CATSRATVDTIYF
TRBV29-1	NA	NA	TRBJ1-1	TGCAGCGTTGACAACGACAAGAACACTGAAGCTTTCTTT	CSVDNDKNTEAFF
TRBV19	NA	NA	TRBJ1-1	TGTGCCAGCTGCGGCCCGTTGAACACTGAAGCTTTCTTT	CASCGPLNTEAFF
TRBV5-1	NA	NA	TRBJ1-1	TGCGCCAGCAGCTTGGTGCAGACAGGGAACACTGAAGCTTTCTTT	CASSLVQTGNTEAFF
TRBV2	many	NA	TRBJ1-2	TGTGCCAGCAGTCAACAGGGAGACTATGGCTACACCTTC	CASSQQGDYGYTF
TRBV10-3	NA	NA	TRBJ1-3	TGTGCCATCAGTGAGTCGAGTCTCACCTCAGCCGGGACTGGAAACACCATATATTTT	CAISESSLTSAGTGNTIYF